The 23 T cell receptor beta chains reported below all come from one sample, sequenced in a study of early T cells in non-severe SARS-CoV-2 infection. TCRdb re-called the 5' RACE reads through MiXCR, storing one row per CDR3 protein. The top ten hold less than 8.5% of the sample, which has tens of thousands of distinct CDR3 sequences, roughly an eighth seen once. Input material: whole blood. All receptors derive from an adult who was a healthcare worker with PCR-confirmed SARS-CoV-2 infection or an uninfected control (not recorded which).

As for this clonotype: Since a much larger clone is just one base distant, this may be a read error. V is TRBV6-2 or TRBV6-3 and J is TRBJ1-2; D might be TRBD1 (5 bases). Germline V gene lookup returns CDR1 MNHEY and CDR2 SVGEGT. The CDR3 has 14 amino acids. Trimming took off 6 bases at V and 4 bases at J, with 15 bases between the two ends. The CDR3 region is CASRRTGAPYGYTF. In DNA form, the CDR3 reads TGTGCCAGCAGACGCACCGGGGCACCCTATGGCTACACCTTC.

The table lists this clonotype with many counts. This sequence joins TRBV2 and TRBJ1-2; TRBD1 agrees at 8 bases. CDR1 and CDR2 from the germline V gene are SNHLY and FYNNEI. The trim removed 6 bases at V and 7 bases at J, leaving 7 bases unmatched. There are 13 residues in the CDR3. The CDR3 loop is CASSPWTGSGYTF. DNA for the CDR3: TGTGCCAGCAGCCCCTGGACAGGGTCTGGCTACACCTTC.

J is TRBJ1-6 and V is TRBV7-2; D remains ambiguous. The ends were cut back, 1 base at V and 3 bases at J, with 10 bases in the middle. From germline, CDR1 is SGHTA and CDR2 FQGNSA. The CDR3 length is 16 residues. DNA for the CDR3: TGTGCCAGCAGCTTAGTGGGAGTGAACTATAATTCACCCCTCCACTTT. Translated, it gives CASSLVGVNYNSPLHF. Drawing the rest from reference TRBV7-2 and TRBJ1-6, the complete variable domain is GAGVSQSPSNKVTEKGKDVELRCDPISGHTALYWYRQSLGQGLEFLIYFQGNSAPDKSGLPSDRFSAERTGGSVSTLTIQRTQQEDSAVYLCASSLVGVNYNSPLHFGNGTRLTVT.

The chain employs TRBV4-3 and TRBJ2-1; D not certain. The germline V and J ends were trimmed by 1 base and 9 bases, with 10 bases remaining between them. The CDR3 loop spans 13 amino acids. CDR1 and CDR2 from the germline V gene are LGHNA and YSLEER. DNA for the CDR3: TGCGCCAGCAGCCAAGTATTCCGAGGTGAGCAGTTCTTC. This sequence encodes CASSQVFRGEQFF.

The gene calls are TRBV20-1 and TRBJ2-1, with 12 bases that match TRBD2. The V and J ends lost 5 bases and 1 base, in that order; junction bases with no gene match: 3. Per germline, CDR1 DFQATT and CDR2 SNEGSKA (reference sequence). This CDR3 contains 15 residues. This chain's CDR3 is CSAWTSGNSYNEQFF. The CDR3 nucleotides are TGCAGTGCTTGGACTAGCGGGAATTCCTACAATGAGCAGTTCTTC.

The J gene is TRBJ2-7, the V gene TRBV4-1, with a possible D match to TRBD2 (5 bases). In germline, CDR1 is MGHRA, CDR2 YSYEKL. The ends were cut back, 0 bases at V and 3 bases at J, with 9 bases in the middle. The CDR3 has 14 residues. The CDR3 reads CASSQDRAGYEQYF. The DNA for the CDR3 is TGCGCCAGCAGCCAAGATCGTGCGGGCTACGAGCAGTACTTC.

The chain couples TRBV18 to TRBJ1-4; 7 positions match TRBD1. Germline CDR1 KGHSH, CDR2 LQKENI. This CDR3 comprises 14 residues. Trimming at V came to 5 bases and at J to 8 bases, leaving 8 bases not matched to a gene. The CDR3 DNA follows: TGTGCCAGCTCATCGGGACAGCCGCGAGAAAAACTGTTTTTT. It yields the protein CASSSGQPREKLFF. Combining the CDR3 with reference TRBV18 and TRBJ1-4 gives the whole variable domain NAGVMQNPRHLVRRRGQEARLRCSPMKGHSHVYWYRQLPEEGLKFMVYLQKENIIDESGMPKERFSAEFPKEGPSILRIQQVVRGDSAAYFCASSSGQPREKLFFGSGTQLSVL.

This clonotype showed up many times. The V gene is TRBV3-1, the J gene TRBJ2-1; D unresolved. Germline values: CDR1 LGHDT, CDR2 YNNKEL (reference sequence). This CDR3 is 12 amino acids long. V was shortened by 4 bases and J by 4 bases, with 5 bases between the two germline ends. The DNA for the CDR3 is TGTGCCAGCAGCCCCGGATACAATGAGCAGTTCTTC. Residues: CASSPGYNEQFF.

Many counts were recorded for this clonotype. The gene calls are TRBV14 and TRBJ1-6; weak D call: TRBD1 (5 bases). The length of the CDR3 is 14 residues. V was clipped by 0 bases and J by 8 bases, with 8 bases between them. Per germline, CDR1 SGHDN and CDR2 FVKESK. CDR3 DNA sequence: TGTGCCAGCAGCCAAGATCAAGGGGATTCACCCCTCCACTTT. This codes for CASSQDQGDSPLHF. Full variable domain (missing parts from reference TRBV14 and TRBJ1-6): EAGVTQFPSHSVIEKGQTVTLRCDPISGHDNLYWYRRVMGKEIKFLLHFVKESKQDESGMPNNRFLAERTGGTYSTLKVQPAELEDSGVYFCASSQDQGDSPLHFGNGTRLTVT.

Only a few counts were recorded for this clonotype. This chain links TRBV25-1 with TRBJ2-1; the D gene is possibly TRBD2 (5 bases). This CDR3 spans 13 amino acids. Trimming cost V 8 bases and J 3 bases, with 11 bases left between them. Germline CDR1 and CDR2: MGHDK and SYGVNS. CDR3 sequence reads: CASARAGYNEQFF. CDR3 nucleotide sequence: TGTGCCAGCGCGCGGGCAGGCTACAATGAGCAGTTCTTC.

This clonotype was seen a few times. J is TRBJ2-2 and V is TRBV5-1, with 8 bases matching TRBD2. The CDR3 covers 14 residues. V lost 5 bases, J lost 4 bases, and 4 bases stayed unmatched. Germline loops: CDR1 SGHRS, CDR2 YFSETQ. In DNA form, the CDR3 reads TGCGCCAGCAGGACTAGCGCTACCACCGGGGAGCTGTTTTTT. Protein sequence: CASRTSATTGELFF.

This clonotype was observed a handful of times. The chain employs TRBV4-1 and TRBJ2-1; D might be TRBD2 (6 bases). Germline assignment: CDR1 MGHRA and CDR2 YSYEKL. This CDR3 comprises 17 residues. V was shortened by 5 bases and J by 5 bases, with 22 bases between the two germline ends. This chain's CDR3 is CASSSDYGGTTDNEQFF. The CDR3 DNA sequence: TGCGCCAGCAGCTCGGACTACGGCGGGACGACTGACAATGAGCAGTTCTTC.

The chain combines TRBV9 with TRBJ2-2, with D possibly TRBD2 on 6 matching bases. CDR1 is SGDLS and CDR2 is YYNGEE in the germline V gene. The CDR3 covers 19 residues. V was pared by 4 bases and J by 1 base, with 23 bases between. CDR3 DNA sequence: TGTGCCAGCAGCCCCCTGGGGACTCGAGGACGACTGAACACCGGGGAGCTGTTTTTT. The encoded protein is CASSPLGTRGRLNTGELFF.

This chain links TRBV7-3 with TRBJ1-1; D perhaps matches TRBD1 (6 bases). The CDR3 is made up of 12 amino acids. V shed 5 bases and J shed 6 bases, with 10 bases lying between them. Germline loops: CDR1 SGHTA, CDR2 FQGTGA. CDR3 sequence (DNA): TGTGCCAGCAGCCCCGGGGGGCCTGAAGCTTTCTTT. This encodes CASSPGGPEAFF.

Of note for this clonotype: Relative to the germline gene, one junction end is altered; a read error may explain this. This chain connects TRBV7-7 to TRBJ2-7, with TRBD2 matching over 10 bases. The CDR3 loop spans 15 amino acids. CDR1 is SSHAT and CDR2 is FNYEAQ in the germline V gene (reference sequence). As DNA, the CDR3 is TGTGCTAGCAGCCCGCAACTAGCGGGATTCCACGAGCAGTACTTC. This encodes CASSPQLAGFHEQYF. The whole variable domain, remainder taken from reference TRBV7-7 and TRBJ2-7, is GAGVSQSPRYKVTKRGQDVTLRCDPISSHATLYWYQQALGQGPEFLTYFNYEAQPDKSGLPSDRFSAERPEGSISTLTIQRTEQRDSAMYRCASSPQLAGFHEQYFGPGTRLTVT.

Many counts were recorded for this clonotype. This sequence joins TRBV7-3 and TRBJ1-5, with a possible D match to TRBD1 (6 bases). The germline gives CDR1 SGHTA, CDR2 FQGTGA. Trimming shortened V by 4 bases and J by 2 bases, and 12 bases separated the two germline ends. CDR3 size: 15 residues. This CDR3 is CASSSDRSRNQPQHF. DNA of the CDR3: TGTGCCAGCAGCTCCGACAGGAGCCGCAATCAGCCCCAGCATTTT.

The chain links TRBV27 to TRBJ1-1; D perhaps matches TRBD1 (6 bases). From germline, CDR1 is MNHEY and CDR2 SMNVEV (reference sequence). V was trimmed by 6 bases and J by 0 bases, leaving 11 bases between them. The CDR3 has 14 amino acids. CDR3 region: CASSWDTMNTEAFF. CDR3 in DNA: TGTGCCAGCAGCTGGGACACCATGAACACTGAAGCTTTCTTT.

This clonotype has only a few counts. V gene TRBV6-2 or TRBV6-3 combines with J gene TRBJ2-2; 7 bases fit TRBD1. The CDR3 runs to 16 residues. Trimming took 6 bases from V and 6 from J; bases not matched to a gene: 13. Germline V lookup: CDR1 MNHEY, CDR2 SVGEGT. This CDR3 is CASRLDRLGASGELFF. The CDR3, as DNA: TGTGCCAGCAGACTGGACAGGCTGGGGGCCTCCGGGGAGCTGTTTTTT.

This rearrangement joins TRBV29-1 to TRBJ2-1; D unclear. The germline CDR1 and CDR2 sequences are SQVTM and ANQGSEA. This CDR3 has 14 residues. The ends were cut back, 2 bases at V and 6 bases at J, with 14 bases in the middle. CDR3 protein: CSVESIPASNEQFF. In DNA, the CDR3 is TGCAGCGTTGAATCCATTCCCGCCAGCAATGAGCAGTTCTTC.

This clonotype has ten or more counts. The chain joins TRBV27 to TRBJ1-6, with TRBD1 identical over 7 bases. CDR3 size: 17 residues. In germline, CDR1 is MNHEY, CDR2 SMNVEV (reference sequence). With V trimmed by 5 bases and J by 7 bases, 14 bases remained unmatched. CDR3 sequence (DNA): TGTGCCAGCAGTGCCAGACAGGGTCTACTGGGGAATTCACCCCTCCACTTT. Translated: CASSARQGLLGNSPLHF.

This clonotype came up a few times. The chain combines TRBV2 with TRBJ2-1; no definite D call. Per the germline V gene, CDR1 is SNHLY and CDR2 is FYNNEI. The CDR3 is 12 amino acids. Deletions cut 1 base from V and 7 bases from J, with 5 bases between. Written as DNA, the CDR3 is TGTGCCAGCAGTGAAGTGGGGAATGAGCAGTTCTTC. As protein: CASSEVGNEQFF.

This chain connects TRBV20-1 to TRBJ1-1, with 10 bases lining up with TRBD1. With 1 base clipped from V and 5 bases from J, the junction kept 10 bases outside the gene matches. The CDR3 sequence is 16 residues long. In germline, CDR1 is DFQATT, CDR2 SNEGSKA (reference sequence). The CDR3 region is CSARAGQGERRTEAFF. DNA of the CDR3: TGCAGTGCTAGAGCCGGACAGGGGGAAAGAAGGACTGAAGCTTTCTTT.

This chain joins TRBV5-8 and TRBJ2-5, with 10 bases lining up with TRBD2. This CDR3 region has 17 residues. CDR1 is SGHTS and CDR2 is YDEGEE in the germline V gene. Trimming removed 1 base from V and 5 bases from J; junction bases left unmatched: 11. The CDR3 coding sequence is TGTGCCAGCAGCTTGTTTGTTCTAGCGGGAGCGGCGGAGACCCAGTACTTC. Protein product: CASSLFVLAGAAETQYF.